The rows below give T cell receptor beta chains drawn from one sample of a study of cytomegalovirus exposure and HLA in healthy donors. Only in-frame clones appear in the TCRdb table, and some are missing; sequencing was by immunoSEQ multiplex PCR. Here the sample spans around 150,000 clones, approximately 79% being singletons. Material for sequencing was PBMCs. These receptors all stem from a man over 45 in good health and CMV-seropositive. Each CDR3 is given with its conserved first and last residue. Fields, in order: clone size, CDR3 length, V gene, D gene, J gene, CDR3 protein, CDR3 DNA. D genes are given only for firm matches. Not all rows give a size; the values are once, few, many and, for expanded clones, a class.

>-|15|TRBV5-1|-|TRBJ1-1
CASTLGPYGDTEAFF
TGCGCCAGCACCCTGGGGCCGTATGGGGACACTGAAGCTTTCTTT
>-|15|TRBV4-2|TRBD2|TRBJ2-7
CASSQVTRGGNEQYF
TGTGCCAGCAGCCAAGTGACGCGGGGAGGGAACGAGCAGTACTTC
>-|16|TRBV5-5|-|TRBJ1-5
CASSSRGVYSNQPQHF
TGTGCCAGCAGCTCTCGGGGAGTCTATAGCAATCAGCCCCAGCATTTT
>-|16|TRBV5-4|TRBD1|TRBJ1-2
CASTLREAGGVYGYTF
TGTGCCAGCACCCTCCGAGAAGCAGGGGGAGTGTATGGCTACACCTTC
>-|14|TRBV6-5|-|TRBJ2-1
CASSTRPPGNEQFF
TGTGCCAGCAGTACGCGCCCCCCCGGGAATGAGCAGTTCTTC
>few|13|TRBV5-5|-|TRBJ1-1
CASSVGGRTEAFF
TGTGCCAGCAGCGTCGGGGGGAGGACTGAAGCTTTCTTT
>-|15|TRBV11-1|-|TRBJ2-1
CASSLEGRNHNEQFF
TGTGCCAGCAGCTTAGAAGGGAGGAACCACAATGAGCAGTTCTTC
>-|12|TRBV14|TRBD1|TRBJ2-7
CASSQIGTAAYF
TGTGCCAGCAGCCAAATTGGGACAGCCGCGTACTTC
>few|16|TRBV5-6|TRBD1|TRBJ2-1
CASSHIPGQGNNEQFF
TGTGCCAGCAGCCATATCCCGGGACAGGGGAACAATGAGCAGTTCTTC
>few|19|TRBV9|TRBD1|TRBJ2-2
CASSGPGQGSYVDTGELFF
TGTGCCAGCAGCGGGCCGGGACAGGGATCATATGTGGACACCGGGGAGCTGTTTTTT
>-|14|TRBV7-8|-|TRBJ1-1
CASSPRAGDTEAFF
TGTGCCAGCAGCCCTAGAGCGGGGGACACTGAAGCTTTCTTT
>-|14|TRBV13|-|TRBJ2-1
CASSLTPFLSEQFF
TGTGCCAGCAGCTTGACTCCTTTCCTGAGTGAGCAGTTCTTC
>-|15|TRBV10-1|-|TRBJ2-1
CASSGQESVYNEQFF
TGCGCCAGCAGTGGACAGGAAAGTGTGTACAATGAGCAGTTCTTC
>-|15|TRBV19|TRBD1|TRBJ1-4
CASNDPGTENEKLFF
TGTGCCAGTAATGATCCGGGGACAGAAAATGAAAAACTGTTTTTT
>-|15|TRBV4-2|TRBD1|TRBJ1-4
CASSQERTGGEKLFF
TGTGCCAGCAGCCAAGAGAGAACAGGGGGCGAAAAACTGTTTTTT
>-|17|TRBV27|TRBD2|TRBJ2-7
CASSLSVALAGRREQYF
TGTGCCAGCAGTTTATCGGTCGCACTAGCGGGTCGGAGGGAGCAGTACTTC
>-|17|TRBV5-1|TRBD1|TRBJ2-2
CASSSGSTGKVVGELFF
TGCGCCAGCAGTTCCGGCTCGACAGGGAAGGTGGTCGGGGAGCTGTTTTTT
>few|16|TRBV7-9|-|TRBJ2-1
CASSPPGEGSYNEQFF
TGTGCCAGCAGCCCACCCGGGGAAGGCTCCTACAATGAGCAGTTCTTC
>-|17|TRBV7-9|TRBD1|TRBJ1-2
CASSPATGGRANYGYTF
TGTGCCAGCAGCCCTGCTACAGGGGGCCGAGCTAACTATGGCTACACCTTC
>few|15|TRBV7-2|-|TRBJ1-1
CASSLLGRVSTEAFF
TGTGCCAGCAGCCTCCTGGGGAGGGTATCCACTGAAGCTTTCTTT
>-|17|TRBV7-9|TRBD1|TRBJ2-6
CASSPTQTGAGANVLTF
TGTGCCAGCAGCCCCACTCAAACAGGGGCTGGGGCCAACGTCCTGACTTTC
>-|14|TRBV5-1|TRBD2|TRBJ2-7
CASSFTSGINEQYF
TGCGCCAGCAGCTTTACTAGCGGGATCAACGAGCAGTACTTC
>-|14|TRBV7-9|-|TRBJ2-2
CASSLPGSTGELFF
TGTGCCAGCAGCTTACCAGGGTCCACCGGGGAGCTGTTTTTT
>-|15|TRBV5-4|TRBD1|TRBJ1-1
CASSIRQGTGTEAFF
TGTGCCAGCAGCATCAGACAGGGGACGGGCACTGAAGCTTTCTTT
>-|11|TRBV7-2|-|TRBJ2-7
CASSSAYEQYF
TGTGCCAGCAGCTCCGCCTACGAGCAGTACTTC
>-|15|TRBV27|TRBD1|TRBJ2-2
CASNLTGRPHRGAVF
TGTGCCAGCAACCTGACAGGGCGACCCCACCGGGGAGCTGTTTTT
>-|15|TRBV7-3|-|TRBJ2-5
CASSRGGGVLETQYF
TGTGCCAGCAGCCGCGGGGGCGGGGTCTTGGAGACCCAGTACTTC
>-|13|TRBV5-6|-|TRBJ2-1
CASSLAGDNEQFF
TGTGCCAGCAGCTTGGCAGGGGACAATGAGCAGTTCTTC
>few|15|TRBV15|TRBD1|TRBJ1-4
CATSRDRQGGEKLFF
TGTGCCACCAGCAGAGATCGGCAGGGGGGCGAAAAACTGTTTTTT
>-|14|TRBV19|-|TRBJ1-5
CASTAGGYSQPQHF
TGTGCCAGTACCGCGGGGGGCTACAGTCAGCCCCAGCATTTT
>once|14|TRBV6-5|-|TRBJ2-3
CASSYARFTDTQYF
TGTGCCAGCAGTTACGCCAGGTTCACAGATACGCAGTATTTT
>-|13|TRBV15|-|TRBJ2-7
CATSFRAGDEQYF
TGTGCCACCAGCTTCAGGGCCGGAGACGAGCAGTACTTC
>-|14|TRBV6-5|TRBD1|TRBJ1-4
CASSRTGPNEKLFF
TGTGCCAGCAGTAGGACAGGGCCGAATGAAAAACTGTTTTTT
>-|14|TRBV5-1|-|TRBJ1-1
CASCLLLAGTEAFF
TGCGCCAGCTGCTTACTCTTAGCGGGCACTGAAGCTTTCTTT
>-|15|TRBV7-9|-|TRBJ1-4
CASSPPSATNEKLFF
TGTGCCAGCAGCCCTCCTTCAGCAACTAATGAAAAACTGTTTTTT